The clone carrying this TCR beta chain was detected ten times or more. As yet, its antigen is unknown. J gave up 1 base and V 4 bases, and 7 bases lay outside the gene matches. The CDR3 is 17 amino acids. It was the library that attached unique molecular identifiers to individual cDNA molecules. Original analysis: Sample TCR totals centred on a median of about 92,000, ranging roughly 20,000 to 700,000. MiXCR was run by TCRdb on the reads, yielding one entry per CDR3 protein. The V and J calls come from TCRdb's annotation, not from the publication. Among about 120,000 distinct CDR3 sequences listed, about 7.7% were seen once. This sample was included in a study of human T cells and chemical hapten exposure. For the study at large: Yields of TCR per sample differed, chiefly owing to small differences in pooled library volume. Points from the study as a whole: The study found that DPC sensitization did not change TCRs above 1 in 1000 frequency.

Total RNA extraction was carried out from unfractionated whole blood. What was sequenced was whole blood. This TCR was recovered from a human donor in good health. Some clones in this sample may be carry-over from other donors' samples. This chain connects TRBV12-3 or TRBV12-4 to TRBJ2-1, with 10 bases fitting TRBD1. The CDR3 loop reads CASSSLGQGPSYNEQFF. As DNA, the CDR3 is TGTGCCAGCAGTTCCCTGGGACAGGGGCCTTCCTACAATGAGCAGTTCTTC.